A single sample gave rise to the 12 T cell receptor beta chains below, sequenced in a study of blood T cells in healthy people across ages. A second roughly 6 to 11 cycle PCR used barcoded and J-beta primers. TCRdb independently ran MiXCR on the 5' RACE reads; one entry per CDR3 protein. The repertoire includes 550,000 to 750,000 distinct CDR3 sequences, roughly 21% of them detected once, and approximately 3.6% sits in the top ten. The sample comprised blood. These receptors were taken from a man aged 70 or older in good health.

Concerning this clonotype itself: A much larger clone differs from this one at a single base, so this may be a read error. The rearrangement uses TRBV20-1 and TRBJ2-1, with D tentatively TRBD2 (5 bases). Trimming stripped 3 bases from V and 10 bases from J, with 16 bases between. The CDR3 sequence is 13 residues long. Germline CDR1 reads DFQATT; CDR2 reads SNEGSKA (reference sequence). The DNA of the CDR3 is TGCAGTGCTAGTCCCGGGGATGGCTACGAGCAGTTCTTC. It specifies CSASPGDGYEQFF.

The CDR3 is CAWNQRDTEAFF. CDR3 in DNA: TGTGCCTGGAATCAAAGGGACACTGAAGCTTTCTTT. The J gene is TRBJ1-1, the V gene TRBV30; D not resolved. Trimming took 4 bases from V and 3 from J, leaving 9 bases between them. This CDR3 spans 12 amino acids. Germline V gene lookup returns CDR1 GTSNPN and CDR2 SVGIG (reference sequence).

This clonotype was seen once. The rearrangement joins TRBV7-3 to TRBJ2-7, with D possibly matching TRBD1 (5 bases). V was cut by 2 bases and J by 5 bases, with 10 bases left in between. The CDR3 totals 13 residues. The germline gives CDR1 SGHTA, CDR2 FQGTGA. The CDR3 loop reads CASSLAGSNEQYF. DNA of the CDR3: TGTGCCAGCAGCTTAGCAGGGTCCAACGAGCAGTACTTC.

This clonotype was found many times. V usage is TRBV15 and J usage is TRBJ2-5; D unresolved. The V gene's germline CDR1 is LNHNV and CDR2 YYDKDF (reference sequence). Trimming cost V 0 bases and J 0 bases, with 14 bases left between them. This CDR3 contains 17 residues. The CDR3 DNA reads TGTGCCACCAGCAGAGATTATGGGGTTGGGGACCAAGAGACCCAGTACTTC. Translation gives CATSRDYGVGDQETQYF.

This clonotype was counted only a few times. The chain is built from TRBV29-1 and TRBJ1-5; 9 nucleotides line up with TRBD1. Germline CDR1 reads SQVTM; CDR2 reads ANQGSEA. The CDR3 contains 12 residues. The trim removed 4 bases at V and 11 bases at J, leaving 6 bases unmatched. CDR3 nucleotide sequence: TGCAGCGTTGCTACAGGGGGCAAGACCCAGCATTTT. Translated, it gives CSVATGGKTQHF.

The J gene is TRBJ2-7, the V gene TRBV7-2; D gene ambiguous. The germline gives CDR1 SGHTA, CDR2 FQGNSA. Trimming stripped 4 bases from V and 7 bases from J, with 17 bases between. The CDR3 consists of 14 residues. The CDR3 bases are TGTGCCAGCAGCTATCAAGGCAGGCTCGGAGAGCAGTACTTC. Amino acids: CASSYQGRLGEQYF. Filled out from reference TRBV7-2 and TRBJ2-7, the complete variable domain reads GAGVSQSPSNKVTEKGKDVELRCDPISGHTALYWYRQSLGQGLEFLIYFQGNSAPDKSGLPSDRFSAERTGGSVSTLTIQRTQQEDSAVYLCASSYQGRLGEQYFGPGTRLTVT.

This clonotype showed up many times. CDR3 sequence (DNA): TGTGCCAGCAGTTTGGGTAGCGGGCCCGGAGAGACCCAGTACTTC. Translating it yields CASSLGSGPGETQYF. The chain combines TRBV28 with TRBJ2-5, with 7 bases identical to TRBD2. Looked up from germline, CDR1 is MDHEN and CDR2 is SYDVKM. The CDR3 is 15 residues long. With 3 bases clipped from V and 4 bases from J, the junction kept 8 bases outside the gene matches.

The gene calls are TRBV6-5 and TRBJ2-1; the D is unclear. The CDR3 loop spans 15 amino acids. Trimming shortened V by 2 bases and J by 0 bases, and 8 bases separated the two germline ends. Looked up from germline, CDR1 is MNHEY and CDR2 is SVGAGI. The chain's CDR3 is CASSYRASSYNEQFF. CDR3 sequence (DNA): TGTGCCAGCAGTTACAGGGCGAGCTCCTACAATGAGCAGTTCTTC.

This clonotype turned up a few times. This sequence joins TRBV5-1 and TRBJ2-2; D is perhaps TRBD1 (6 bases). The CDR3 contains 14 residues. In germline, CDR1 is SGHRS, CDR2 YFSETQ. Trimming cost V 5 bases and J 3 bases, with 11 bases left between them. CDR3 DNA sequence: TGCGCCAGCAGACCAGGGGCGCACACCGGGGAGCTGTTTTTT. This codes for CASRPGAHTGELFF.

This clonotype came up a few times. The genes are TRBV6-5 and TRBJ2-4, with D perhaps matching TRBD2 (6 bases). This CDR3 has 17 residues. Germline V CDR1 and CDR2: MNHEY, SVGAGI. Trimming removed 6 bases from V and 0 bases from J, with 18 bases in between. In DNA, the CDR3 is TGTGCCAGCAGCCCTTCGGGCAGCGGGCAAGCCAAAAACATTCAGTACTTC. This gives the protein CASSPSGSGQAKNIQYF.

This clonotype has a handful of counts. The V gene is TRBV6-1, the J gene TRBJ2-1, with TRBD1 identical over 8 bases. V trimming: 6 bases; J trimming: 6 bases; junction bases outside the gene matches: 4. The CDR3 is made up of 13 amino acids. Germline values: CDR1 MNHNS, CDR2 SASEGT. As DNA, the CDR3 is TGTGCCAGCAGCCCGGGACAGGCCAATGAGCAGTTCTTC. Translation: CASSPGQANEQFF.

Many counts were recorded for this clonotype. CDR3 nucleotide sequence: TGCGCCAGCAGCCAAGGGACCGGACGGACAACTAATGAAAAACTGTTTTTT. Amino acids: CASSQGTGRTTNEKLFF. The V gene is TRBV4-1, the J gene TRBJ1-4; D is unclear. The germline gives CDR1 MGHRA, CDR2 YSYEKL. The CDR3 contains 17 residues. Deletions cut 1 base from V and 0 bases from J, with 12 bases between.